This T cell receptor beta chain emerged from a study of PD-L1 blockade in urothelial cancer. Study-wide context: Blood samples had a median of 141,255 T cells, roughly 83,000 unique TCRs, and clonality approximately 0.08.

Time point: pretreatment peripheral blood. Profiled with immunoSEQ multiplex PCR; TCRdb holds only in-frame clones, not every one. The table has tens of thousands of clones, around four fifths seen once. V was clipped by 5 bases and J by 1 base; unmatched bases: 9. Germline CDR1 and CDR2: MNHEY and SMNVEV (reference sequence). The CDR3 runs 16 residues. The sequencing here drew on PBMCs, taken around atezolizumab (anti-PD-L1) treatment. This clonotype originated in a man aged 55 to 70 with urothelial cancer. V usage is TRBV27 and J usage is TRBJ1-2; TRBD1 aligns across 8 bases. The CDR3 reads CASSTIRGLSNYGYTF. DNA of the CDR3: TGTGCCAGCAGTACGATCAGGGGGCTGAGTAACTATGGCTACACCTTC.